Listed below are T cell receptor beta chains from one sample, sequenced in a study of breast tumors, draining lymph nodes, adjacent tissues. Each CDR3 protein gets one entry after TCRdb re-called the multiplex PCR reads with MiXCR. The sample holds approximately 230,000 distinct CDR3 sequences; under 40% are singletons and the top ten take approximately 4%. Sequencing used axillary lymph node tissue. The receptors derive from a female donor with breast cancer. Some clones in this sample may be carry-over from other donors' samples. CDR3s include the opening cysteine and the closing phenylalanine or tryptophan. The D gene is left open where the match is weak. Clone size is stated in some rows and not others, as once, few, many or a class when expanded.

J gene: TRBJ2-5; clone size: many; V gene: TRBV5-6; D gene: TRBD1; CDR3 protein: CASSSGQGGETQYF; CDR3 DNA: TGTGCCAGCAGCTCCGGACAGGGTGGTGAGACCCAGTACTTC
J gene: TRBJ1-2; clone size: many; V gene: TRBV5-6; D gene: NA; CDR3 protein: CASSLVDTPGSVYTF; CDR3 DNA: TGTGCCAGCAGCTTGGTTGACACGCCCGGGTCAGTTTACACCTTC
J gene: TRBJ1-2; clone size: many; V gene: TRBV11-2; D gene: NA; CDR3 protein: CASSRGGSAYGYTF; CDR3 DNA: TGTGCCAGCAGCCGGGGGGGATCGGCCTATGGCTACACCTTC
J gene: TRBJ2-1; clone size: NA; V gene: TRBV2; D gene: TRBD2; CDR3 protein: CASSARPTSGAYNEQFF; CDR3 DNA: TGTGCCAGCAGTGCTAGACCTACTAGCGGGGCATACAATGAGCAGTTCTTC
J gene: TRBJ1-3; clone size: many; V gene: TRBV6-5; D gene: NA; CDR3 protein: CASSYGGNRNTIYF; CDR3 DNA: TGTGCCAGCAGTTACGGAGGCAATCGCAACACCATATATTTT
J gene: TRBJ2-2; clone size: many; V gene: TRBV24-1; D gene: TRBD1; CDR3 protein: CATSETGTGRTGELFF; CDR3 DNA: TGTGCCACCAGTGAAACCGGGACAGGGAGGACCGGGGAGCTGTTTTTT
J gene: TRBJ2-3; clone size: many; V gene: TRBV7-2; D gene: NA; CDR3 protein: CASSLGTVRTDTQYF; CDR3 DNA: TGTGCCAGCAGCCTCGGGACTGTTAGAACAGATACGCAGTATTTT
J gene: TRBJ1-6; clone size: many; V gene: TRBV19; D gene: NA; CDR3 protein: CASSRQANSPLHF; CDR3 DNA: TGTGCCAGTAGTCGGCAGGCGAATTCACCCCTCCACTTT
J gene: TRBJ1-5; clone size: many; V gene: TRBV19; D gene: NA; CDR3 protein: CASSISNQPQHF; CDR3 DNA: TGTGCCAGTAGTATAAGCAATCAGCCCCAGCATTTT
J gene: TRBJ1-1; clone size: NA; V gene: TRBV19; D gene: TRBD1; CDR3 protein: CASSIGTGVRGNTEAFF; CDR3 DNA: TGTGCCAGTAGTATAGGGACAGGGGTGAGGGGGAACACTGAAGCTTTCTTT
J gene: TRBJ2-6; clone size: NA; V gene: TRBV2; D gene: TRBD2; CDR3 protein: CASRPLGTSGGEASGANVPTF; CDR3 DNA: TGTGCCAGCAGGCCGCTTGGGACTAGCGGGGGGGAAGCCTCTGGGGCCAACGTCCCGACTTTC
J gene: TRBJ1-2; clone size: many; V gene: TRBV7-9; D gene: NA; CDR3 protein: CASSFSGDGYTF; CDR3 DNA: TGTGCCAGCAGCTTCAGCGGGGATGGCTACACCTTC
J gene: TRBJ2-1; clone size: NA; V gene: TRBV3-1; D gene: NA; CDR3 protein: CASSQVVGRSSYNEQFF; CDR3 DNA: TGTGCCAGCAGCCAAGTGGTAGGGAGGAGCTCCTACAATGAGCAGTTCTTC
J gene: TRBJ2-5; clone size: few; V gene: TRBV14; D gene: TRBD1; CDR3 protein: CASSHRTGAGETPYF; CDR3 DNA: TGTGCCAGCAGCCACCGGACAGGGGCCGGAGAGACCCCGTACTTC
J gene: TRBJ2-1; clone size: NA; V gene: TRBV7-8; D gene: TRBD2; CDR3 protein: CASSPRLAGGGTTEQFF; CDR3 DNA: TGTGCCAGCAGCCCCAGGCTAGCGGGAGGGGGTACAACTGAGCAGTTCTTC
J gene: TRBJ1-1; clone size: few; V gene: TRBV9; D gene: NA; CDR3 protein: CASSTAMNTEAFF; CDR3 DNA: TGTGCCAGCAGCACTGCAATGAACACTGAAGCTTTCTTT
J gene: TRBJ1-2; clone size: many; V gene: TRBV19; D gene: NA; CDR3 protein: CASSFRSAANYGYTF; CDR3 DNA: TGTGCCAGTAGTTTCCGGTCAGCAGCTAACTATGGCTACACCTTC
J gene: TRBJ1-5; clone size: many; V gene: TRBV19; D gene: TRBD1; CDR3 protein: CASRRTGGGNQPQHF; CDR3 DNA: TGTGCCAGTAGAAGGACAGGGGGTGGCAATCAGCCCCAGCATTTT
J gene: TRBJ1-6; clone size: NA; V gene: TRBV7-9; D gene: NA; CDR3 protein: CASSPGGGRNSPLHF; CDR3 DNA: TGTGCCAGCAGTCCAGGAGGCGGGAGGAACTCACCCCTCCACTTT
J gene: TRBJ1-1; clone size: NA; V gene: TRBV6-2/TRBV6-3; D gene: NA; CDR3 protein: CASSSITAWAFF; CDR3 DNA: TGTGCCAGCAGTTCCATCACGGCCTGGGCTTTCTTT
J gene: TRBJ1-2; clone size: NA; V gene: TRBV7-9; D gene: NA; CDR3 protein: CASSMTGAGNTF; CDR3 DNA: TGTGCCAGCAGCATGACAGGAGCTGGAAACACCTTC
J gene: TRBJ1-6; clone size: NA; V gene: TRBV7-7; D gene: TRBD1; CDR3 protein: CASSFTKGAGSPLHF; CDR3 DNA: TGTGCTAGCAGTTTCACCAAGGGGGCAGGTTCCCCCCTCCACTTT
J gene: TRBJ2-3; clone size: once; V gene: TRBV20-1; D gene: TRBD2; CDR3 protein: CSAEGLAGGRTDTQYF; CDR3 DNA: TGCAGTGCTGAGGGACTAGCGGGAGGTCGCACAGATACGCAGTATTTT
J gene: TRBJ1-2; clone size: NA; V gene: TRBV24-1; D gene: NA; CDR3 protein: CATSVDSLNYGYTF; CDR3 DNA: TGTGCCACCAGCGTTGATTCACTTAACTATGGCTACACCTTC
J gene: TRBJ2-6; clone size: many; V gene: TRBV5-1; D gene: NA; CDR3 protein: CASSSGLSGANVLTF; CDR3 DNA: TGCGCCAGCAGCTCCGGGCTCTCTGGGGCCAACGTCCTGACTTTC
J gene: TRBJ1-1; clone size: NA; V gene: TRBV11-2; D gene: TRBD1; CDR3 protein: CASGPDRGVTEAFF; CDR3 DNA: TGTGCCAGCGGCCCGGACAGGGGGGTCACTGAAGCTTTCTTT
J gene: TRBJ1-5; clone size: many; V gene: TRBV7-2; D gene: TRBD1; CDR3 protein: CASSPTGQGLSNQPQHF; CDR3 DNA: TGTGCCAGCAGCCCGACGGGACAGGGTCTATCCAATCAGCCCCAGCATTTT
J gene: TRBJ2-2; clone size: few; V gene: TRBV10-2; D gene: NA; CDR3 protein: CASSHRPTGELFF; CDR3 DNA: TGCGCCAGCAGTCACCGGCCGACCGGGGAGCTGTTTTTT
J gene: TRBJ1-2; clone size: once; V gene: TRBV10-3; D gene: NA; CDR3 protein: CASSPNGRADREGHTF; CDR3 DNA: TGTGCCAGCAGCCCCAACGGGAGGGCGGATCGAGAGGGACACACCTTC
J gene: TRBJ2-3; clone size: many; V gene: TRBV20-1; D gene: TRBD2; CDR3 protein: CSAGRAGGNTQYF; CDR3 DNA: TGCAGTGCTGGGCGGGCGGGGGGTAATACGCAGTATTTT
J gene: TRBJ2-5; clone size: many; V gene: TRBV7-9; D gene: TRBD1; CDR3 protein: CASSRDRQETQYF; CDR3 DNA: TGTGCCAGCAGCCGGGACAGACAAGAGACCCAGTACTTC
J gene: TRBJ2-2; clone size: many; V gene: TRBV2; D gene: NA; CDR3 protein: CASRQDEAGELFF; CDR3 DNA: TGTGCCAGCAGGCAGGATGAGGCCGGGGAGCTGTTTTTT
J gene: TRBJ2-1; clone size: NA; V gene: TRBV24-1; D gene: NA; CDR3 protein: CATSDYGSGNEQFF; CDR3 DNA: TGTGCCACCAGTGATTACGGGAGTGGGAATGAGCAGTTCTTC
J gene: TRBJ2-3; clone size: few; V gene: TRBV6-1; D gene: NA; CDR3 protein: CASSSLLLTDTQYF; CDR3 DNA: TGTGCCAGCAGCAGTCTACTACTCACAGATACGCAGTATTTT
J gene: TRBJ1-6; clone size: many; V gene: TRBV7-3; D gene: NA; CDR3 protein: CASSRGSLGSPLHF; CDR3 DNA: TGTGCCAGCAGCCGGGGGTCCCTGGGTTCACCCCTCCACTTT
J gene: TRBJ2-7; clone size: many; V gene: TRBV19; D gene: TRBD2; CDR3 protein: CASSISVGLAGVEQYF; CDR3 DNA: TGTGCCAGTAGTATATCGGTGGGACTAGCGGGAGTCGAGCAGTACTTC
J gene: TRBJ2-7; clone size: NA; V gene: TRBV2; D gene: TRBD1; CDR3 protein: CASSEDGQGPYEQYF; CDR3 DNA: TGTGCCAGCAGTGAAGACGGACAGGGCCCCTACGAGCAGTACTTC
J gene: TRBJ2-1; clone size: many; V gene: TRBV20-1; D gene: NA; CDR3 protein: CSAKGGIEQFF; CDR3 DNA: TGCAGTGCTAAGGGGGGCATTGAGCAGTTCTTC
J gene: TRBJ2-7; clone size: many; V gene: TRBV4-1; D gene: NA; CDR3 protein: CASSQGGQSRSYEQYF; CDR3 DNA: TGCGCCAGCAGCCAAGGAGGACAGTCACGCTCCTACGAGCAGTACTTC
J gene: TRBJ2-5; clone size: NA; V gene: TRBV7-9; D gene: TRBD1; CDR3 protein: CASSLGLAAGGQEPQYF; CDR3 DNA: TGTGCCAGCAGCTTAGGATTGGCGGCAGGGGGCCAAGAGCCCCAGTACTTC
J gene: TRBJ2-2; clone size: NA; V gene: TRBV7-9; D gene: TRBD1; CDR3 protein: CASSLDRGGELFF; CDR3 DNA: TGTGCCAGCAGCCTCGACAGGGGAGGGGAGCTGTTTTTT
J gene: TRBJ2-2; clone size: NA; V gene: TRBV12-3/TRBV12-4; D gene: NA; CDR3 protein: CASKGVGELFF; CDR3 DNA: TGTGCCAGCAAGGGGGTCGGGGAGCTGTTTTTT
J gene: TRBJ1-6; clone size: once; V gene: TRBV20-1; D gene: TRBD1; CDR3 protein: CSARDKTGRNSPLHF; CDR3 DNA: TGCAGTGCTAGAGATAAGACAGGGCGTAATTCACCCCTCCACTTT
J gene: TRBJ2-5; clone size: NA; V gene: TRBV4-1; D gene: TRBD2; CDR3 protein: CASSQILAGTSGQETQYF; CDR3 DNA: TGCGCCAGCAGCCAAATTCTAGCGGGGACTAGCGGTCAAGAGACCCAGTACTTC
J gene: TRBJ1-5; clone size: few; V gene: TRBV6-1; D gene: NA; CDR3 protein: CASSEKGTQPQHF; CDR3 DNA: TGTGCCAGCAGTGAGAAGGGAACTCAGCCCCAGCATTTT
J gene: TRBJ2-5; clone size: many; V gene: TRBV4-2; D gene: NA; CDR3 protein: CASSQGARKETQYF; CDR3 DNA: TGTGCCAGCAGCCAAGGAGCCAGAAAAGAGACCCAGTACTTC
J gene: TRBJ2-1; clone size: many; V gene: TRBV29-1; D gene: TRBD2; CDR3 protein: CSVAASGTYNEQFF; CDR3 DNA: TGCAGCGTTGCGGCTAGCGGGACATACAATGAGCAGTTCTTC